This TCR beta chain was profiled in a study of patients and donors after allogeneic stem cell transplantation. V gave up 4 bases and J gave up 2 bases, with 9 bases separating them. The CDR3 length is 12 residues. Germline V gene sequence: CDR1 DFQATT, CDR2 SNEGSKA (reference sequence). This clonotype is medium-sized in the sample. Each CDR3 protein gets one entry after TCRdb re-called the RT-PCR reads with MiXCR. The sample comprises 2,000 or so distinct CDR3 sequences, around 4.5% of which are singletons, and about 29% rests with the top ten. Sequencing was done on a sample of blood, either unsorted or a sorted T cell fraction (not recorded which). This chain uses TRBV20-1 with TRBJ2-7; D is unresolved. The TCR sequence derives from a human donor who was either an allogeneic HSCT recipient or a stem cell or donor lymphocyte infusion donor (not recorded which). It is not recorded whose cells these are; they may come from a transplant donor. In nucleotides, the CDR3 is TGCAGTGCTATTCCGGCGCCCTACGAGCAGTACTTC. The encoded protein is CSAIPAPYEQYF.